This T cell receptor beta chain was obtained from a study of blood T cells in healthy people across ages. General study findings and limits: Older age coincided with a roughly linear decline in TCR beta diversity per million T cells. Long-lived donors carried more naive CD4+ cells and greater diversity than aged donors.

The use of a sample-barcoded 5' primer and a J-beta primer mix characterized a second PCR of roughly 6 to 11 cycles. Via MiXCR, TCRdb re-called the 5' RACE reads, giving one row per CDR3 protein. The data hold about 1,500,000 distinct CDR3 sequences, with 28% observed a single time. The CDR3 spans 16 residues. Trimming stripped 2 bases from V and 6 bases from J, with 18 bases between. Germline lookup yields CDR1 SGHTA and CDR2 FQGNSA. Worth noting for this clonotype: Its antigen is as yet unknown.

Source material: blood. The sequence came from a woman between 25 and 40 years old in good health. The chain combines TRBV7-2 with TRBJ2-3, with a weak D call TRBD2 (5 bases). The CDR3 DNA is TGTGCCAGCAGCTTACTGTCCAGCGGTAATGGGGATACGCAGTATTTT. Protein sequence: CASSLLSSGNGDTQYF.